This T cell receptor beta chain comes out of a study of shared clonotypes between healthy human individuals. CDR1 and CDR2 from the germline V gene are LNHNV and YYDKDF (reference sequence). V gave up 1 base and J gave up 2 bases; unmatched junction bases: 8. The CDR3 is 17 amino acids. Assay execution took place at the deep level. Repertoires were generated with immunoSEQ multiplex PCR, while TCRdb's copy carries only in-frame clones and drops some. This sample has over 700,000 clones; 55% to 80% occur once, and the top ten carry about 1.7%. Researchers partitioned CD4+ cells into CD45RA+ naive and CD45RA-negative memory subsets.

This clonotype was sampled from a woman in her twenties or thirties in good health. The sequenced sample consisted of memory CD4+ T cells sorted from blood. Subset of the sample: CD45RA-negative fraction. This chain connects TRBV15 to TRBJ2-7; 10 bases align to TRBD2. The CDR3: CATSRVAWTSGAYEQYF. The CDR3 DNA reads as TGTGCCACCAGCAGAGTTGCGTGGACTAGCGGTGCCTACGAGCAGTACTTC.